This TCR beta chain comes out of a study of blood T cells in healthy people across ages. With V trimmed by 0 bases and J by 0 bases, 7 bases remained unmatched. CDR3 size: 17 residues. CDR1 and CDR2 from the germline V gene are DFQATT and SNEGSKA (reference sequence). Through a sample-barcoded 5' primer and a J-beta primer mix, a second PCR was run for about 6 to 11 cycles. TCRdb reprocessed the 5' RACE reads via MiXCR and lists one record per CDR3 protein. The sample lists about 1,600,000 distinct CDR3 sequences, 42% occurring once. This clonotype originated in a woman aged 18 to 35 in good health. The source material was blood. The chain couples TRBV20-1 to TRBJ2-3, with TRBD2 matching 9 bases. The DNA for the CDR3 is TGCAGTGCTAGAGATGGGAGACTAGCGGCTAGCACAGATACGCAGTATTTT. This sequence encodes CSARDGRLAASTDTQYF.